A selection of T cell receptor beta chains follows, all from one sample in a study of OX40 agonist ivuxolimab in advanced cancers. The data were produced by immunoSEQ multiplex PCR, yet TCRdb's version contains in-frame clones alone and is incomplete. This repertoire shows 50,000 to 65,000 clones, about 87% found once; its top ten account for about 2.7%. The sequenced sample was CD4+ or CD8+ T cells sorted from blood, obtained in a trial of the OX40 agonist ivuxolimab. The origin of the receptors is an adult with an advanced solid tumor such as melanoma, head and neck, liver or kidney cancer. The CDR3 runs from the conserved cysteine through the conserved F or W. Fields, in order: D gene, V gene, J gene, clone size, CDR3 protein, CDR3 DNA. The D gene is left open where the match is weak. Clone sizes are given selectively: once, few, many, or a class where the clone is expanded.

D gene: TRBD2
V gene: TRBV6-6
J gene: TRBJ2-7
clone size: -
CDR3 protein: CASRRTSGLNYEQYF
CDR3 DNA: TGTGCCAGCAGGCGGACTAGCGGGTTGAACTACGAGCAGTACTTC

D gene: -
V gene: TRBV5-1
J gene: TRBJ2-2
clone size: -
CDR3 protein: CASSSGQNTGELFF
CDR3 DNA: TGCGCCAGCAGCTCAGGACAGAACACCGGGGAGCTGTTTTTT

D gene: -
V gene: TRBV28
J gene: TRBJ2-5
clone size: -
CDR3 protein: CASSLTGAQETQYF
CDR3 DNA: TGTGCCAGCAGTTTAACAGGCGCACAAGAGACCCAGTACTTC

D gene: -
V gene: TRBV18
J gene: TRBJ1-2
clone size: -
CDR3 protein: CASSQWTDYGYTF
CDR3 DNA: TGTGCCAGCTCACAATGGACGGACTATGGCTACACCTTC

D gene: TRBD1
V gene: TRBV6-5
J gene: TRBJ2-3
clone size: -
CDR3 protein: CASSTGAVPDTQYF
CDR3 DNA: TGTGCCAGCAGTACAGGGGCCGTACCAGATACGCAGTATTTT

D gene: TRBD2
V gene: TRBV27
J gene: TRBJ2-7
clone size: -
CDR3 protein: CASSPAGVGEQYF
CDR3 DNA: TGTGCCAGCAGTCCAGCGGGAGTAGGGGAGCAGTACTTC

D gene: -
V gene: TRBV6-1
J gene: TRBJ2-1
clone size: -
CDR3 protein: CASSYLYNEQFF
CDR3 DNA: TGTGCCAGCAGCTACCTATACAATGAGCAGTTCTTC

D gene: TRBD2
V gene: TRBV9
J gene: TRBJ2-4
clone size: -
CDR3 protein: CASSRGLAENIQYF
CDR3 DNA: TGTGCCAGCAGCAGGGGACTAGCGGAAAACATTCAGTACTTC

D gene: -
V gene: TRBV19
J gene: TRBJ2-6
clone size: -
CDR3 protein: CASKEDRGANVLTF
CDR3 DNA: TGTGCCAGTAAGGAGGACCGCGGGGCCAACGTCCTGACTTTC

D gene: TRBD1
V gene: TRBV28
J gene: TRBJ2-6
clone size: -
CDR3 protein: CASRETGAGANVLTF
CDR3 DNA: TGTGCCAGCAGAGAGACAGGGGCTGGGGCCAACGTCCTGACTTTC

D gene: -
V gene: TRBV28
J gene: TRBJ2-1
clone size: few
CDR3 protein: CASSPQGIGQFF
CDR3 DNA: TGTGCCAGCAGTCCTCAGGGTATAGGGCAGTTCTTC

D gene: -
V gene: TRBV19
J gene: TRBJ1-1
clone size: medium-sized
CDR3 protein: CASSIGSQSPGEAFF
CDR3 DNA: TGTGCCAGTAGTATAGGTAGTCAGTCGCCAGGGGAAGCTTTCTTT

D gene: TRBD1
V gene: TRBV28
J gene: TRBJ1-4
clone size: -
CDR3 protein: CASSEGQSTNEKLFF
CDR3 DNA: TGTGCCAGCAGTGAGGGACAGTCAACTAATGAAAAACTGTTTTTT

D gene: -
V gene: TRBV7-2
J gene: TRBJ2-1
clone size: -
CDR3 protein: CASSSTGSENNEQFF
CDR3 DNA: TGTGCCAGCAGCTCGACAGGTTCTGAAAACAATGAGCAGTTCTTC

D gene: -
V gene: TRBV7-9
J gene: TRBJ1-1
clone size: -
CDR3 protein: CASSLGRGGTEAFF
CDR3 DNA: TGTGCCAGCAGCTTAGGGCGCGGGGGAACTGAAGCTTTCTTT

D gene: -
V gene: TRBV18
J gene: TRBJ2-3
clone size: -
CDR3 protein: CASSRTNRDTQYF
CDR3 DNA: TGTGCCAGCTCAAGGACAAACAGGGATACGCAGTATTTT

D gene: -
V gene: TRBV19
J gene: TRBJ2-2
clone size: few
CDR3 protein: CASSNEQGTGELFF
CDR3 DNA: TGTGCCAGTAGCAACGAACAGGGCACCGGGGAGCTGTTTTTT

D gene: -
V gene: TRBV6-5
J gene: TRBJ2-7
clone size: -
CDR3 protein: CASNGDLGEQYF
CDR3 DNA: TGTGCCAGCAACGGCGACCTGGGCGAGCAGTACTTC

D gene: TRBD1
V gene: TRBV4-1
J gene: TRBJ2-7
clone size: -
CDR3 protein: CASSQGQGSYEQYF
CDR3 DNA: TGCGCCAGCAGCCAAGGACAGGGATCCTACGAGCAGTACTTC

D gene: -
V gene: TRBV18
J gene: TRBJ1-5
clone size: few
CDR3 protein: CASSPEFGAQPQHF
CDR3 DNA: TGTGCCAGCTCACCAGAATTTGGGGCTCAGCCCCAGCATTTT

D gene: TRBD2
V gene: TRBV4-2
J gene: TRBJ2-7
clone size: -
CDR3 protein: CASSRWTSGSSYEQYF
CDR3 DNA: TGTGCCAGCAGCCGCTGGACTAGCGGGAGTTCCTACGAGCAGTACTTC

D gene: TRBD2
V gene: TRBV6-5
J gene: TRBJ2-7
clone size: -
CDR3 protein: CASSYAGVQYF
CDR3 DNA: TGTGCCAGCAGTTATGCGGGAGTGCAGTACTTC